Each of the 2 T cell receptor beta chains below was sequenced from the same sample in a study of shared clonotypes between healthy human individuals. The assay was immunoSEQ multiplex PCR, and TCRdb's table has in-frame clones only and misses some. The sample has roughly 1,100,000 clones; about 75% are singletons. The sample comprised memory CD4+ T cells sorted from blood. The subset is: CD45RA-negative fraction. Source of these receptors: a man between 18 and 35 years old in good health.

The J gene is TRBJ2-1, the V gene TRBV27; D call uncertain. This CDR3 is built from 15 residues. V lost 8 bases to trimming and J lost 2 bases, with 16 bases between them. Germline CDR1 MNHEY, CDR2 SMNVEV (reference sequence). CDR3 sequence reads: CASRPPFRTYNEQFF. The CDR3 DNA is TGTGCCAGCCGGCCCCCTTTTAGGACCTACAATGAGCAGTTCTTC.

The J gene is TRBJ2-7, the V gene TRBV10-3; no reliable D call. The CDR3 runs to 15 residues. V shed 3 bases and J shed 0 bases, with 12 bases lying between them. Germline V gene data show CDR1 as ENHRY and CDR2 as SYGVKD. The CDR3 sequence is CAISDYAAGSYEQYF. For the CDR3, the DNA is TGTGCCATCAGTGATTATGCGGCAGGCTCCTACGAGCAGTACTTC.